This T cell receptor (beta chain) was sequenced during a study of cytomegalovirus exposure and HLA in healthy donors. General study points: Cytomegalovirus-associated TCR beta chains were listed, numbering approximately 150. Researchers reported in a later analysis that common viral pathogens appeared linked to several top clusters.

PCR involved 60 Vbeta and 13 Jbeta primers. Assay: immunoSEQ multiplex PCR; the TCRdb copy retains only in-frame clones and omits some. The sample carries roughly 120,000 clones, about 79% recorded once. J gave up 10 bases and V 5 bases, and 8 bases lay outside the gene matches. The V gene's germline CDR1 is MDHEN and CDR2 SYDVKM. CDR3 length: 15 residues. This clone came up a few times. The antigen is not known. The clonotype was recovered from a man younger than 35 in good health and CMV-seronegative. Sequences were obtained from PBMCs. The V gene is TRBV28, the J gene TRBJ2-1; 13 bases are a match to TRBD2. The CDR3 reads CASSTGTSGMGEQFF. CDR3 bases: TGTGCCAGCAGTACCGGGACTAGCGGGATGGGAGAGCAGTTCTTC.